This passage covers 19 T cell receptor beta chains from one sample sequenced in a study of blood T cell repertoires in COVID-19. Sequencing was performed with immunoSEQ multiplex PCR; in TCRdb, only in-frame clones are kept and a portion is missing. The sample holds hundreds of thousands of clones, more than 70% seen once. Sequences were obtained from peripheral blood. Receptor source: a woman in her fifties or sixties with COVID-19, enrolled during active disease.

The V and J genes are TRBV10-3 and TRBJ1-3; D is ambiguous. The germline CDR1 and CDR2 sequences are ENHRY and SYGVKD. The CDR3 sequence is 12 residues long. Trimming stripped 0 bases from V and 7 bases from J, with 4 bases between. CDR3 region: CAISESGNTIYF. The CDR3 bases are TGTGCCATCAGTGAGTCCGGTAACACCATATATTTT.

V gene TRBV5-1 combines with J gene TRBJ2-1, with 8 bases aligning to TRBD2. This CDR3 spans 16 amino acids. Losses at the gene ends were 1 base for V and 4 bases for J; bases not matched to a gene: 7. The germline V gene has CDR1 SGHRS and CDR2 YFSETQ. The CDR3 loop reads CASSLTGGSRYNEQFF. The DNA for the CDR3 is TGCGCCAGCAGCTTGACGGGGGGGAGTCGATACAATGAGCAGTTCTTC.

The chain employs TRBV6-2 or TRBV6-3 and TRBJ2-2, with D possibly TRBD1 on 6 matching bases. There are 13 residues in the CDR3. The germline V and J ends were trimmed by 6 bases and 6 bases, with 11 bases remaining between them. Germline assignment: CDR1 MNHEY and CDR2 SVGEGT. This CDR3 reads CASSRQVPGELFF. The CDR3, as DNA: TGTGCCAGCAGCCGACAGGTTCCCGGGGAGCTGTTTTTT.

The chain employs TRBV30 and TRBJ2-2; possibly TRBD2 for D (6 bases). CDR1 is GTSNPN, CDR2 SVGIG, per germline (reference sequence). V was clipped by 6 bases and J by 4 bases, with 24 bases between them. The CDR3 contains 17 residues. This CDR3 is CACNPGLSIRGTGELFF. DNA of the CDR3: TGTGCCTGCAACCCGGGACTCTCGATTCGGGGCACCGGGGAGCTGTTTTTT.

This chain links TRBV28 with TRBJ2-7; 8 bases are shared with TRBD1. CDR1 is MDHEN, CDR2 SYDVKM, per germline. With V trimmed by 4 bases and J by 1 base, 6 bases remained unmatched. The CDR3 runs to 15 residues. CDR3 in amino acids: CASSSPTGVSYEQYF. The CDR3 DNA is TGTGCCAGCAGTTCGCCGACAGGGGTATCCTACGAGCAGTACTTC.

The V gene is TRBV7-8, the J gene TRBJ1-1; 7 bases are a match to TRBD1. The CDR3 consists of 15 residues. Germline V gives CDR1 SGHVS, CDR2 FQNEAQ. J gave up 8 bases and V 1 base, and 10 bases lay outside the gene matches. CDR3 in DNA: TGTGCCAGCAGCTTAGATGGTTTGACAGGGAACGAAGCTTTCTTT. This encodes CASSLDGLTGNEAFF.

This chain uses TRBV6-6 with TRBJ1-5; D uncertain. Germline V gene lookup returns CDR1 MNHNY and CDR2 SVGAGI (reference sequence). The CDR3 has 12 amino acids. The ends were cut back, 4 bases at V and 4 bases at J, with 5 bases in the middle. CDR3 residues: CASSSTNQPQHF. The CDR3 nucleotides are TGTGCCAGCAGTTCGACTAATCAGCCCCAGCATTTT.

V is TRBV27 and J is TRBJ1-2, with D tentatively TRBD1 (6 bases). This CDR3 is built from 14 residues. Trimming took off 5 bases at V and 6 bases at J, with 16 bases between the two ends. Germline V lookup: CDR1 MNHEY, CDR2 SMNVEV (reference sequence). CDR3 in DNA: TGTGCCAGCAGTCCAAAACAGGGCCGGGATGGCTACACCTTC. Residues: CASSPKQGRDGYTF.

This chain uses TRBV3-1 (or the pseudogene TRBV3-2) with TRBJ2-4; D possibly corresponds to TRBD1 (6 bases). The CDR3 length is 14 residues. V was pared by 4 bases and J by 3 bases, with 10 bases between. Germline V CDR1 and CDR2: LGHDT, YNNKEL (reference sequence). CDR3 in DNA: TGTGCCAGCAGCCCGGGACATCGCAAAAACATTCAGTACTTC. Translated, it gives CASSPGHRKNIQYF.

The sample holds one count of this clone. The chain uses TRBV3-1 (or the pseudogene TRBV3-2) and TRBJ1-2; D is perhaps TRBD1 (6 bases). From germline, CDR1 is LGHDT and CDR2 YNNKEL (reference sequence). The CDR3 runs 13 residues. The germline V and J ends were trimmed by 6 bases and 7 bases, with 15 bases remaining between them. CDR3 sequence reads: CASRETGPGGYTF. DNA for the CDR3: TGTGCCAGCAGGGAGACAGGCCCCGGTGGCTACACCTTC.

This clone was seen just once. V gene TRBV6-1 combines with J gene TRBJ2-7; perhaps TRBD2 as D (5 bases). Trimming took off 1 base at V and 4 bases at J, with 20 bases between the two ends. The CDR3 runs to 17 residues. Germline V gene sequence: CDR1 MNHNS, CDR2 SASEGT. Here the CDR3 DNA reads TGTGCCAGCAGTGAAGGGGTCGTATTTACTCCGGGATACGAGCAGTACTTC. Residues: CASSEGVVFTPGYEQYF.

CDR3 in amino acids: CSDIRQGGTEAFF. CDR3 in DNA: TGCAGCGACATACGGCAGGGGGGCACTGAAGCTTTCTTT. The chain has TRBV29-1 and TRBJ1-1; TRBD1 agrees at 7 bases. Germline V gene data show CDR1 as SQVTM and CDR2 as ANQGSEA. The J segment lost 4 bases and the V segment lost 7 bases, leaving 9 bases of the junction unmatched. This CDR3 has 13 residues.

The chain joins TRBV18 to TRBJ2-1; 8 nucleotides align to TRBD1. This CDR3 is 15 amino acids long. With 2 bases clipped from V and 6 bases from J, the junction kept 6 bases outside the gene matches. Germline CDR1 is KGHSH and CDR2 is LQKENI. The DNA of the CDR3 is TGTGCCAGCTCACCAATGGCAGGGGGCCTCAATGAGCAGTTCTTC. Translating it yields CASSPMAGGLNEQFF.

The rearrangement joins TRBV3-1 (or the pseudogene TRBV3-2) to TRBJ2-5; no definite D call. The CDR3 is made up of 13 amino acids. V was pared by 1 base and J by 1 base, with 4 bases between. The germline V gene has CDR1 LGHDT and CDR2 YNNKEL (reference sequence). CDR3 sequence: CASSQGAQETQYF. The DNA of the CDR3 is TGTGCCAGCAGCCAAGGAGCCCAAGAGACCCAGTACTTC.

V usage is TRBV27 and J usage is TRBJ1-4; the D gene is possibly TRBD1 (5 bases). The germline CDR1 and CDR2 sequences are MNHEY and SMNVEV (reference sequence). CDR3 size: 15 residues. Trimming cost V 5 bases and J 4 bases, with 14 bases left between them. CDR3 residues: CASSAYRRDNEKLFF. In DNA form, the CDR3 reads TGTGCCAGCAGTGCATACAGGCGAGATAATGAAAAACTGTTTTTT.

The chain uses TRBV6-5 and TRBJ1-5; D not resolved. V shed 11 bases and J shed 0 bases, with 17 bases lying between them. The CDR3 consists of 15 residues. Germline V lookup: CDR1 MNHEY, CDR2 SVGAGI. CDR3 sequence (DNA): TGTGCCGGAGCCCGGGGAGGCGTTAGCAATCAGCCCCAGCATTTT. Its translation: CAGARGGVSNQPQHF.

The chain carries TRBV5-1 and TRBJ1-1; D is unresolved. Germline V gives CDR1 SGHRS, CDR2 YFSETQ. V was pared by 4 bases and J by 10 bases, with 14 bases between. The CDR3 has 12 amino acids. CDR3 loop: CASSPDEEGAFF. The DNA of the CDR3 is TGCGCCAGCAGCCCCGACGAAGAGGGAGCTTTCTTT.

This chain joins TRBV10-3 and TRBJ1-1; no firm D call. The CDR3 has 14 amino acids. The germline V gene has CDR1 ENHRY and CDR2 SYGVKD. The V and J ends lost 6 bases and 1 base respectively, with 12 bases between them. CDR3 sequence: CAIRERVPNTEAFF. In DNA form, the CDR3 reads TGTGCCATCAGGGAGCGGGTCCCGAACACTGAAGCTTTCTTT.

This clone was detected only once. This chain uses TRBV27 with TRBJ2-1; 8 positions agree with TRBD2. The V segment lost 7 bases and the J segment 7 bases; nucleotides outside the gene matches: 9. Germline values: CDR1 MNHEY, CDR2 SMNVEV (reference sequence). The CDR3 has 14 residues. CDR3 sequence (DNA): TGTGCCAGCATGAGAGAGCGGGGGTTTAATGAGCAGTTCTTC. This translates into CASMRERGFNEQFF.